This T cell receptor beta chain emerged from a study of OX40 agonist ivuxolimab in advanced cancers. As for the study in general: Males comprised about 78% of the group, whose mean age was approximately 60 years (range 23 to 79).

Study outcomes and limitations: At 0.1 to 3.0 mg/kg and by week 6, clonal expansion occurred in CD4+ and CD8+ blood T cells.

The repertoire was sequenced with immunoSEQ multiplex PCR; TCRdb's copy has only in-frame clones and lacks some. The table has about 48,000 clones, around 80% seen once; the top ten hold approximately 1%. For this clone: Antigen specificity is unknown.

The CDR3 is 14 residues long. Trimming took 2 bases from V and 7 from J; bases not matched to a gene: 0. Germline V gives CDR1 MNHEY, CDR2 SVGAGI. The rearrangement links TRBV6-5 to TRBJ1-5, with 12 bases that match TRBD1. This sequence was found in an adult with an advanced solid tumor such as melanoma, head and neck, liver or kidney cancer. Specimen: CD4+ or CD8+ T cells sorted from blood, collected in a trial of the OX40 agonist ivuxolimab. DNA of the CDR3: TGTGCCAGCAGTTACGGGACAGGGGGCCAGCCCCAGCATTTT. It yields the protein CASSYGTGGQPQHF.